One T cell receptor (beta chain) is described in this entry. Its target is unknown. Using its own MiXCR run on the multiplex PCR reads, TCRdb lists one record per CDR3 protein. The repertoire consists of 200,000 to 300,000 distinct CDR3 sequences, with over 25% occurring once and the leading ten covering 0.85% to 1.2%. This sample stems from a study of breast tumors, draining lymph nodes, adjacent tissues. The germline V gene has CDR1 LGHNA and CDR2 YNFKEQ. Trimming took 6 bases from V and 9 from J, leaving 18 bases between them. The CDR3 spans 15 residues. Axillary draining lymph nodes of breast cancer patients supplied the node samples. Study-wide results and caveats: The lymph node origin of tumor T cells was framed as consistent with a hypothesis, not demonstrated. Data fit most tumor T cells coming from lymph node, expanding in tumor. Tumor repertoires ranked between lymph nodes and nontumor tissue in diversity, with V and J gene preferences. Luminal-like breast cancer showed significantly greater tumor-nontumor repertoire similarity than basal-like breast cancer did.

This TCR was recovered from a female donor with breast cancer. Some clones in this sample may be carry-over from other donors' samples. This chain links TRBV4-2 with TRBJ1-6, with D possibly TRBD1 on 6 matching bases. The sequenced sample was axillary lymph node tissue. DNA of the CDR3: TGTGCCAGCAGTCCCCTCAGGGGAAAGAGTTCACCCCTCCACTTT. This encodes CASSPLRGKSSPLHF.